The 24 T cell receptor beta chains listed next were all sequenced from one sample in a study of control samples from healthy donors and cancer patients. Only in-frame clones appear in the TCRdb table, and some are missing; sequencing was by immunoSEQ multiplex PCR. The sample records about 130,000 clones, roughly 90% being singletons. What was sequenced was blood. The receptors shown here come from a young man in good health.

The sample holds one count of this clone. The CDR3 DNA reads TGTGCCAGCAGCCCGCATACAGGGCTCCATGGATCACCCCTCCACTTT. This codes for CASSPHTGLHGSPLHF. J is TRBJ1-6 and V is TRBV7-9, with TRBD1 as a possible D gene (6 bases). The CDR3 has 16 amino acids. Germline CDR1 and CDR2: SEHNR and FQNEAQ (reference sequence). Between the trimmed V and J ends, which lost 5 bases and 10 bases, there was a span of 21 bases.

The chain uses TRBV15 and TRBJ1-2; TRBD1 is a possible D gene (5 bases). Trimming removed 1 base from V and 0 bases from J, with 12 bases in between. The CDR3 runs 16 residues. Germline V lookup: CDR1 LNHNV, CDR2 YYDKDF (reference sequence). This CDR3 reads CATSRGGGSPNYGYTF. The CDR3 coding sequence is TGTGCCACCAGCAGAGGCGGGGGAAGCCCTAACTATGGCTACACCTTC.

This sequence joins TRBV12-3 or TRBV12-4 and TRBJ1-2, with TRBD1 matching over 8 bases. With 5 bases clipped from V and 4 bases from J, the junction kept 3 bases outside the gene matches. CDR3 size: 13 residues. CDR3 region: CASSDRGIYGYTF. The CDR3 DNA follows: TGTGCCAGCAGTGACAGGGGCATCTATGGCTACACCTTC.

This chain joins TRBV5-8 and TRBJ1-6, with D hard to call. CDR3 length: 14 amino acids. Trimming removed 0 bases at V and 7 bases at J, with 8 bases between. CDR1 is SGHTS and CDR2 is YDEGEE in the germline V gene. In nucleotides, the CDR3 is TGTGCCAGCAGCTTGGAACTGCTAAATTCACCCCTCCACTTT. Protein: CASSLELLNSPLHF.

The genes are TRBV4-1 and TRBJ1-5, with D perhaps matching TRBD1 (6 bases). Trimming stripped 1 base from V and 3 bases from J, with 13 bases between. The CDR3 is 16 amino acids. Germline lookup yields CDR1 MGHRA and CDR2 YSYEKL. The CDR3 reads CASSQVGAGSNQPQHF. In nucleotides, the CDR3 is TGCGCCAGCAGCCAAGTGGGGGCGGGGTCCAATCAGCCCCAGCATTTT.

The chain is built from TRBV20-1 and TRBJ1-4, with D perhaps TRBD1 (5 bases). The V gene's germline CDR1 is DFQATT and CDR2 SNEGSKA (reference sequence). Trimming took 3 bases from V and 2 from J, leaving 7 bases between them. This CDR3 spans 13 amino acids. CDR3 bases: TGCAGTGCTAGTAAGGGGACTAATGAAAAACTGTTTTTT. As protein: CSASKGTNEKLFF.

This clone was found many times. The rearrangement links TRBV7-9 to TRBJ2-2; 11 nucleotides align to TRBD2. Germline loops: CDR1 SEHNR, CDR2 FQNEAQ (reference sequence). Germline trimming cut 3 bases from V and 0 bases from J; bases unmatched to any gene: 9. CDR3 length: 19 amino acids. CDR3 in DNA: TGTGCCAGCAGCTTTATCACTAGCGGGGGAGCCGCGAACACCGGGGAGCTGTTTTTT. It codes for CASSFITSGGAANTGELFF.

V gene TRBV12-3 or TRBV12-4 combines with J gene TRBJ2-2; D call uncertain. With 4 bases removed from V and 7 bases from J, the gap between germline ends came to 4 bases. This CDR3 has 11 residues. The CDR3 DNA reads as TGTGCCAGCAGTTCTAGCGGGGAGCTGTTTTTT. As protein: CASSSSGELFF.

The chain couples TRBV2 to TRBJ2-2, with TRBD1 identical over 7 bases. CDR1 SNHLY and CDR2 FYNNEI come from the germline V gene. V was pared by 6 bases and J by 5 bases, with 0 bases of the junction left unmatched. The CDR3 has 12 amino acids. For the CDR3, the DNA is TGTGCCAGCAGGACAGGGACCGGGGAGCTGTTTTTT. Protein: CASRTGTGELFF.

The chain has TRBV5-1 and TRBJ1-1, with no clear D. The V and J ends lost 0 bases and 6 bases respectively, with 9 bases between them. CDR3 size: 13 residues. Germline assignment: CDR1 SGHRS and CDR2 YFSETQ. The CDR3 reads CASSLVPPSEAFF. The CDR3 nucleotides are TGCGCCAGCAGCTTGGTCCCCCCCTCTGAAGCTTTCTTT.

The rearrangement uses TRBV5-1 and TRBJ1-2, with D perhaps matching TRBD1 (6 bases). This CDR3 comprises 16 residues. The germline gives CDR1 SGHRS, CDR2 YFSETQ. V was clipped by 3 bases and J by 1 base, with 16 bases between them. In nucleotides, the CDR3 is TGCGCCAGCAGCTCACATTACAGGGACCTTAACTATGGCTACACCTTC. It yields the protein CASSSHYRDLNYGYTF.

CDR3 protein: CASSLEYRLRETQYF. CDR3 nucleotide sequence: TGTGCCAGCAGCTTGGAATACAGGTTACGAGAGACCCAGTACTTC. This chain joins TRBV5-6 and TRBJ2-5; D might be TRBD1 (5 bases). Per germline, CDR1 SGHDT and CDR2 YYEEEE. The V gene lost 0 bases and the J gene lost 4 bases, with 13 bases spanning the gap. The CDR3 extends over 15 amino acids.

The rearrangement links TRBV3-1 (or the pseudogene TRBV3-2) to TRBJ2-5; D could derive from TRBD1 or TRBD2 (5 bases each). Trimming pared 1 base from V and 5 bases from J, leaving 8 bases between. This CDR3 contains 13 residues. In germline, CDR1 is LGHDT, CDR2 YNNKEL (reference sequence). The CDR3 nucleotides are TGTGCCAGCAGCCAAGGAGGGGTGGAGACCCAGTACTTC. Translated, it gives CASSQGGVETQYF.

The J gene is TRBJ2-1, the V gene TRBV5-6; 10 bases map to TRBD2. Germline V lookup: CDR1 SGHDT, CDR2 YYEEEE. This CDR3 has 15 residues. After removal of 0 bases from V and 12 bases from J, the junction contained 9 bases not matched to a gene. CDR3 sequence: CASSLAEAGGPRQFF. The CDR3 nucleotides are TGTGCCAGCAGCTTGGCCGAAGCGGGGGGGCCAAGGCAGTTCTTC.

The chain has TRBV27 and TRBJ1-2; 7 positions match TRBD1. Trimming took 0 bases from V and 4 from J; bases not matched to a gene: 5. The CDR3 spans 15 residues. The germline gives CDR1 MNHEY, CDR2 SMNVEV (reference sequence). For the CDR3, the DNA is TGTGCCAGCAGTTTATCTGCAGGGGGGATCTATGGCTACACCTTC. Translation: CASSLSAGGIYGYTF.

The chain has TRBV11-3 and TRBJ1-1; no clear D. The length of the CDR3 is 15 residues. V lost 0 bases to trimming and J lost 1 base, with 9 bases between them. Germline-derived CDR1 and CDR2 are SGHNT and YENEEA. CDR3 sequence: CASSLDGSGNTEAFF. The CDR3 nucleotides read TGTGCCAGCAGCTTAGATGGGAGCGGGAACACTGAAGCTTTCTTT.

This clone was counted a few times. The CDR3: CASSKQVGGETQYF. As DNA, the CDR3 is TGTGCCAGTAGTAAACAGGTGGGGGGAGAGACCCAGTACTTC. The gene calls are TRBV19 and TRBJ2-5; tentative D call: TRBD2 (6 bases). V was clipped by 4 bases and J by 4 bases, with 13 bases between them. Germline loops: CDR1 LNHDA, CDR2 SQIVND (reference sequence). The CDR3 has 14 amino acids.

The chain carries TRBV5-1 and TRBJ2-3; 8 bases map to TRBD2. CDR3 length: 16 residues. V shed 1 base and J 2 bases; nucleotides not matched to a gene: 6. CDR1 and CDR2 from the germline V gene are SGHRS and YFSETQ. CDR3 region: CASSLLVAGPTDTQYF. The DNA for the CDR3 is TGCGCCAGCAGCTTGCTGGTAGCGGGGCCCACAGATACGCAGTATTTT.

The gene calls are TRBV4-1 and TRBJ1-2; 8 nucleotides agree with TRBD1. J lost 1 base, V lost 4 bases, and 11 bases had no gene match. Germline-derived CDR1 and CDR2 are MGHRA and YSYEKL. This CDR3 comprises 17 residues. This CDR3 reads CASSPIQTGVGNYGYTF. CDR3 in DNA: TGCGCCAGCAGCCCCATACAGACAGGGGTTGGTAACTATGGCTACACCTTC.

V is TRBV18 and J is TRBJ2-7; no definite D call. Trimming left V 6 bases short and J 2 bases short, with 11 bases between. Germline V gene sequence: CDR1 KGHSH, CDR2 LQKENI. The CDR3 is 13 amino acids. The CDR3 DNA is TGTGCCAGCTCTCTTGGTACCACCTACGAGCAGTACTTC. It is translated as CASSLGTTYEQYF.

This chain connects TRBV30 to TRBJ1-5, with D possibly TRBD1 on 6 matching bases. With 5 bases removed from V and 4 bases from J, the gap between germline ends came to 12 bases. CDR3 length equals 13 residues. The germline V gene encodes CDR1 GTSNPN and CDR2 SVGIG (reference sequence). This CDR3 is CAWGQGGNQPQHF. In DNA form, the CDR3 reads TGTGCCTGGGGACAAGGGGGAAATCAGCCCCAGCATTTT.

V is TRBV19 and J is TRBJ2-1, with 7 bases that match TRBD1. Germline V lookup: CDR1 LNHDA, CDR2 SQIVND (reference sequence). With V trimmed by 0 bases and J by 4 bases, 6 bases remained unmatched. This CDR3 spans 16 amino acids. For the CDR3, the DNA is TGTGCCAGTAGTATAGATACGGACAGGCCGTACAATGAGCAGTTCTTC. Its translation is CASSIDTDRPYNEQFF.

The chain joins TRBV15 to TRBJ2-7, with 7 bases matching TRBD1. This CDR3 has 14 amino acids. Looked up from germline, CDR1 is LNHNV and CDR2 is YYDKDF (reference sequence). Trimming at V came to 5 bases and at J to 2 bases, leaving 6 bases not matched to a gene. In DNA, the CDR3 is TGTGCCACCAGCGTACCGGGACAGCCCTACGAGCAGTACTTC. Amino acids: CATSVPGQPYEQYF.

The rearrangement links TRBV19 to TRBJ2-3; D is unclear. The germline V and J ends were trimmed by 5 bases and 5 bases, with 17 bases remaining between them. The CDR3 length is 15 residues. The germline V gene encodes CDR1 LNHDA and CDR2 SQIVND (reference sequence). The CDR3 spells CASSDVQRTRDTQYF. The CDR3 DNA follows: TGTGCCAGTAGTGACGTTCAAAGGACCCGAGATACGCAGTATTTT.